This T cell receptor (beta chain) is drawn from a study of blood T cell repertoires in COVID-19. Study information: COVID-19 samples from acute and convalescent phases originated in the United States, Italy and Spain. PBMCs, B-cell-depleted T cells, or T cells provided the cDNA or gDNA that made up the material.

Patients in Seattle were enrolled during active infection, then followed longitudinally. Authors' analysis steps: Reference gene primer amplification gave estimated nucleated cell counts. TCRdb keeps only in-frame clones here, not all; method: immunoSEQ multiplex PCR. D and trimming come from the DNA, and the V and J calls and clone size come from that table. The table lists 450,000 or so clones, around 90% of them singletons. CDR1 and CDR2 from the germline V gene are SGHNT and YYREEE (reference sequence). CDR3 length: 14 residues. The trim removed 3 bases at V and 6 bases at J, leaving 3 bases unmatched.

The source material was peripheral blood. The chain has TRBV5-4 and TRBJ2-1; 10 bases align to TRBD2. The sequence came from a man aged 18 to 30 with COVID-19, enrolled during active disease. CDR3 sequence reads: CASSSAGGGNEQFF. In DNA, the CDR3 is TGTGCCAGCAGCTCAGCGGGGGGGGGCAATGAGCAGTTCTTC.